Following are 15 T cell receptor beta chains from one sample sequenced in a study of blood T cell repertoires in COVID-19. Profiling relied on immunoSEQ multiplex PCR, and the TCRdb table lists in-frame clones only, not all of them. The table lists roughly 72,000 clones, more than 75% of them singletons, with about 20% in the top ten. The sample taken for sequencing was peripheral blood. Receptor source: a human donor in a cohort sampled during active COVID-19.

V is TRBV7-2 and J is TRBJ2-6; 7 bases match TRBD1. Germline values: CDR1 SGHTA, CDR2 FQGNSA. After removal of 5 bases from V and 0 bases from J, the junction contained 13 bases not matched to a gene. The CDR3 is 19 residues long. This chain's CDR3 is CASSRLSGTASSGANVLTF. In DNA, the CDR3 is TGTGCCAGCAGCCGCCTTTCCGGGACAGCATCCTCTGGGGCCAACGTCCTGACTTTC.

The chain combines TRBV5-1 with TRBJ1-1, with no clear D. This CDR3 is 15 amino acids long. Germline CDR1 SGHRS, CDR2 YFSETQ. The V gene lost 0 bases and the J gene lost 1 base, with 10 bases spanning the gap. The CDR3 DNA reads TGCGCCAGCAGCTTGGTAGTACAGCCGAACACTGAAGCTTTCTTT. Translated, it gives CASSLVVQPNTEAFF.

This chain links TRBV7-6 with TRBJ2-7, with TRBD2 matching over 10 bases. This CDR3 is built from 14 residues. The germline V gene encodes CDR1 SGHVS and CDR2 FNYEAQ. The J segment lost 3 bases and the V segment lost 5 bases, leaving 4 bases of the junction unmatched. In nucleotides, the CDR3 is TGTGCCAGCAGCCCAGCGGGAGGGGTCTACGAGCAGTACTTC. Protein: CASSPAGGVYEQYF.

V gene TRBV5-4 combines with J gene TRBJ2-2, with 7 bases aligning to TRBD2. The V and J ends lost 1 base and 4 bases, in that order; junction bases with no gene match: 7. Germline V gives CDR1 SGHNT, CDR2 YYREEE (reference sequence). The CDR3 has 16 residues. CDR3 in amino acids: CASSLQAGRGTGELFF. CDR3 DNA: TGTGCCAGCAGCTTGCAAGCGGGAAGGGGCACCGGGGAGCTGTTTTTT.

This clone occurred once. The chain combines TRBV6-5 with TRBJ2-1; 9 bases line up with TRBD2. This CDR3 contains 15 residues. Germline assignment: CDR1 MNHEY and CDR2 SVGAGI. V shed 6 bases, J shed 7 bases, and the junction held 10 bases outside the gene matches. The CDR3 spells CASRRTSVYGNEQFF. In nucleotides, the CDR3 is TGTGCCAGCAGAAGGACTAGCGTATACGGTAATGAGCAGTTCTTC.

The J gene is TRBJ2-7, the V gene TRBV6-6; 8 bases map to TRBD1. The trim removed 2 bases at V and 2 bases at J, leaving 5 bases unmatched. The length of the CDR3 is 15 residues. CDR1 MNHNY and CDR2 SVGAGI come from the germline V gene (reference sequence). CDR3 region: CASSYGTGGPYEQYF. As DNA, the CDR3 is TGTGCCAGCAGTTACGGAACAGGGGGGCCCTACGAGCAGTACTTC.

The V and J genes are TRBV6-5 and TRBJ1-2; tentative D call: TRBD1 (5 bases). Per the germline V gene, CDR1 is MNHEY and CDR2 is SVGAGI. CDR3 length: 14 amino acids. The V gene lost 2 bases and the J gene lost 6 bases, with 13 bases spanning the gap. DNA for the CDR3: TGTGCCAGCAGTTACGCTCAGGGTTTGAATGGCTACACCTTC. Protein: CASSYAQGLNGYTF.

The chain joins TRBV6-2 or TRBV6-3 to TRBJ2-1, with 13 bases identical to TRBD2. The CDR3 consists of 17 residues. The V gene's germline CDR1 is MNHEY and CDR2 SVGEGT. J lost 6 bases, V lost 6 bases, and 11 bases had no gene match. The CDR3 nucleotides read TGTGCCAGCAGCCCCCCAACTAGCGGGAGGGGACGCAATGAGCAGTTCTTC. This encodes CASSPPTSGRGRNEQFF.

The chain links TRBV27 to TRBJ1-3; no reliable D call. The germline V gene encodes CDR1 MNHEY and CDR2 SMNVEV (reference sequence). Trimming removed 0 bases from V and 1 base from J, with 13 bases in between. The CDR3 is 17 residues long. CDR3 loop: CASSLSDGRASGNTIYF. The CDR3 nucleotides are TGTGCCAGCAGTTTATCGGACGGGAGGGCTTCTGGAAACACCATATATTTT.

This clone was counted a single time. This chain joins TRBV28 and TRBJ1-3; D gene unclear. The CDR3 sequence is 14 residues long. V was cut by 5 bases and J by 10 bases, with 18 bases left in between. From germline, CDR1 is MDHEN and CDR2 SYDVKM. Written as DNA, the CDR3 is TGTGCCAGCAGTATCCCGGGCGGGGTGAAGACCATATATTTT. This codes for CASSIPGGVKTIYF.

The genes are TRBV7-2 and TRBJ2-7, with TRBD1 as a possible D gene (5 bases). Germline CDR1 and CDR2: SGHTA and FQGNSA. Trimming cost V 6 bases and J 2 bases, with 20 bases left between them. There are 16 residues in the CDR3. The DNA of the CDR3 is TGTGCCAGCAGTCCAAACGTCAGGGTGGTTACCTACGAGCAGTACTTC. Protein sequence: CASSPNVRVVTYEQYF.

CDR3 bases: TGTGCCAGCAGCCCCCCGGGGGGCCCTCGCGAGCAGTACTTC. Its protein is CASSPPGGPREQYF. The gene calls are TRBV3-1 (or the pseudogene TRBV3-2) and TRBJ2-7; tentatively, D is TRBD2 (7 bases). The germline V gene has CDR1 LGHDT and CDR2 YNNKEL (reference sequence). CDR3 length equals 14 residues. V was cut by 4 bases and J by 6 bases, with 16 bases left in between.

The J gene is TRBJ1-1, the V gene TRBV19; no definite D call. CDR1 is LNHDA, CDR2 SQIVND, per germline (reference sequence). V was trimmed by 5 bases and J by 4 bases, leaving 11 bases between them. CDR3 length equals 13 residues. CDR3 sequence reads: CASSPGGRTEAFF. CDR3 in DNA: TGTGCCAGTAGTCCGGGAGGGCGCACTGAAGCTTTCTTT.

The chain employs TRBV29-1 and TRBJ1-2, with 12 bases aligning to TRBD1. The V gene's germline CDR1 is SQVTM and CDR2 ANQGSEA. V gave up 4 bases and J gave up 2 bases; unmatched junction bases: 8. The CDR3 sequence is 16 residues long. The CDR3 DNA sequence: TGCAGCGTTGGCGGGACAGGGGGCGCGGTGAACTATGGCTACACCTTC. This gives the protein CSVGGTGGAVNYGYTF.

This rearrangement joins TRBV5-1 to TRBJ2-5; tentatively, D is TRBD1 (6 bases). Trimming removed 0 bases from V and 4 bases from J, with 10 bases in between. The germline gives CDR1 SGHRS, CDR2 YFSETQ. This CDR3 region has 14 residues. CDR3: CASSLVGRGETQYF. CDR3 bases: TGCGCCAGCAGCTTGGTAGGCAGGGGAGAGACCCAGTACTTC.